This T cell receptor (beta chain) appears in the sequencing data of a study of OX40 agonist ivuxolimab in advanced cancers. Study-wide context: Partial responses were seen in three patients, one with hepatocellular carcinoma and two with cutaneous melanoma.

J gave up 8 bases and V 2 bases, and 11 bases lay outside the gene matches. CDR3 size: 15 residues. Looked up from germline, CDR1 is MNHEY and CDR2 is SVGAGI. As to this clone: Antigen specificity is unknown.

Study outcomes and limitations: At 0.1 to 3.0 mg/kg and by week 6, CD4+ and CD8+ T cells in the blood had expanded clonally. Antigen targets of the expanded peripheral T cells went undetermined. Nonresponders included some who also had low normalized T-cell clonal expansion.

Using immunoSEQ multiplex PCR, the repertoire was profiled, and TCRdb retains in-frame clones only, with some absent. There are tens of thousands of clones in the sample; 85% to 95% occur only once, and 15% to 17% lies in the top ten. This TCR was sampled from an adult with an advanced solid tumor such as melanoma, head and neck, liver or kidney cancer. V usage is TRBV6-5 and J usage is TRBJ1-2; 7 bases are a match to TRBD1. Sequencing was performed on CD4+ or CD8+ T cells sorted from blood, taken in a trial of the OX40 agonist ivuxolimab. The CDR3 sequence is CASSYRTGEGYGYTF. Here the CDR3 DNA reads TGTGCCAGCAGTTACCGCACAGGGGAGGGGTACGGCTACACCTTC.